This T cell receptor (beta chain) originates from a study of human T cells and chemical hapten exposure. Trimming removed 5 bases from V and 0 bases from J, with 15 bases in between. CDR1 and CDR2 (germline): SGHNT, YENEEA. CDR3 length equals 16 residues. Points from the study as a whole: Among TCRs, those above 1 in 1000 frequency were unaffected by DPC sensitization.

Noted time point: patch test 3, about 24 weeks after DPC sensitization. Treatment specified: therapeutic diphenylcyclopropenone sensitization with weekly scalp DPC. This clonotype has just a few counts. Its antigen is undetermined. The library tagged each cDNA molecule with unique molecular identifiers. TCRdb reprocessed the RACE reads with MiXCR, giving one entry per CDR3 protein. The sample lists approximately 71,000 distinct CDR3 sequences; 11% were seen once. The chain couples TRBV11-3 to TRBJ2-3; a weak D match, TRBD2 (5 bases). The sequence was obtained from a woman aged 45-59 years with alopecia areata. Some clones in this sample may be carry-over from other donors' samples. The sample in question was whole blood, obtained in connection with sensitization to the hapten diphenylcyclopropenone (DPC). CDR3 DNA sequence: TGTGCCAGCAGCCGCTCGCCTAGCCTCAGCACAGATACGCAGTATTTT. It encodes CASSRSPSLSTDTQYF.